This entry lists 19 T cell receptor beta chains sequenced from one sample in a study of blood T cell repertoires in COVID-19. Profiled with immunoSEQ multiplex PCR; TCRdb holds only in-frame clones, not every one. The repertoire holds some 78,000 clones, with more than 80% as singletons. The sample comprised peripheral blood. The receptors originated from a man between 45 and 60 years old with active or convalescent COVID-19.

V gene TRBV5-4 combines with J gene TRBJ2-2, with D unresolved. V gave up 4 bases and J gave up 2 bases, with 15 bases separating them. The CDR3 runs 16 residues. In germline, CDR1 is SGHNT, CDR2 YYREEE (reference sequence). In nucleotides, the CDR3 is TGTGCCAGCAGCCAGCCTATCGGAGATAACACCGGGGAGCTGTTTTTT. Protein product: CASSQPIGDNTGELFF.

The V call is TRBV1, the J call TRBJ2-7; TRBD2 is taken as the D call from the table, unchecked against the DNA. TRBV1 is given as a pseudogene. The CDR3 contains 14 residues. CDR3 in amino acids: CTSSQLCAEYEQYF. The DNA for the CDR3 is TGCACCAGCAGCCAACTTTGTGCGGAGTACGAGCAGTACTTC.

Points on this clone: Mismatch with germline at one junction end may stem from a read error. V usage is TRBV23-1 and J usage is TRBJ2-2; 9 nucleotides align to TRBD1. TRBV23-1 qualifies as an ORF whose function is uncertain. The length of the CDR3 is 15 residues. The CDR3, as DNA: TGCGCCGGCAGCCGACAGGGGGTAAACACCGGGGAGCTGTTTTTT. Translating gives CAGSRQGVNTGELFF.

The gene calls are TRBV5-4 and TRBJ1-2; D may be TRBD1 (6 bases). V was cut by 5 bases and J by 7 bases, with 15 bases left in between. Per germline, CDR1 SGHNT and CDR2 YYREEE (reference sequence). CDR3 length equals 13 residues. The CDR3 protein is CASSSQGVGGYTF. CDR3 in DNA: TGTGCCAGCAGTTCACAGGGTGTCGGTGGCTACACCTTC.

This clone was detected only once. The CDR3 DNA is TGTGCCAGCAGTTACAAAGACAGGCTCTCCTACGAGCAGTACTTC. Encoded protein: CASSYKDRLSYEQYF. The rearrangement uses TRBV6-6 and TRBJ2-7, with D tentatively TRBD1 (6 bases). The ends were cut back, 2 bases at V and 0 bases at J, with 11 bases in the middle. From germline, CDR1 is MNHNY and CDR2 SVGAGI (reference sequence). The CDR3 extends over 15 amino acids.

The genes are TRBV28 and TRBJ2-7; weak D call: TRBD2 (5 bases). This CDR3 comprises 12 residues. Germline loops: CDR1 MDHEN, CDR2 SYDVKM. V shed 2 bases and J shed 3 bases, with 5 bases lying between them. The CDR3 loop is CASSLEGYEQYF. The CDR3 DNA follows: TGTGCCAGCAGTTTAGAGGGCTACGAGCAGTACTTC.

This clone was observed once. The gene calls are TRBV3-1 (or the pseudogene TRBV3-2) and TRBJ2-7, with 9 bases aligning to TRBD1. This CDR3 has 13 amino acids. From germline, CDR1 is LGHDT and CDR2 YNNKEL (reference sequence). V lost 4 bases and J lost 2; bases outside the gene matches: 0. This chain's CDR3 is CASSRQGAYEQYF. DNA of the CDR3: TGTGCCAGCAGCCGACAGGGGGCCTACGAGCAGTACTTC.

CDR3 amino acids: CAWSVGTVGSPLHF. In DNA, the CDR3 is TGTGCCTGGAGTGTAGGGACAGTAGGATCACCCCTCCACTTT. The chain employs TRBV30 and TRBJ1-6, with TRBD1 matching 7 bases. The CDR3 loop spans 14 amino acids. Unmatched junction bases numbered 6, after V lost 0 bases and J lost 10 bases. The germline V gene encodes CDR1 GTSNPN and CDR2 SVGIG (reference sequence).

The chain has TRBV3-1 (or the pseudogene TRBV3-2) and TRBJ1-2; no reliable D call. Germline-derived CDR1 and CDR2 are LGHDT and YNNKEL (reference sequence). This CDR3 contains 14 residues. V gave up 0 bases and J gave up 7 bases, with 12 bases separating them. In DNA, the CDR3 is TGTGCCAGCAGCCAAGATGGCTCAGGTCGTGGCTACACCTTC. Translation: CASSQDGSGRGYTF.

J is TRBJ2-3 and V is TRBV20-1; no definite D call. The germline V gene has CDR1 DFQATT and CDR2 SNEGSKA (reference sequence). CDR3 length: 10 amino acids. Between the trimmed V and J ends, which lost 4 bases and 4 bases, there was a span of 3 bases. CDR3 in DNA: TGCAGTGCTATATCAGATACGCAGTATTTT. Its translation: CSAISDTQYF.

V is TRBV7-2 and J is TRBJ2-5, with a possible D match to TRBD2 (5 bases). Germline V gene lookup returns CDR1 SGHTA and CDR2 FQGNSA. This CDR3 has 13 amino acids. Trimming stripped 8 bases from V and 5 bases from J, with 15 bases between. CDR3 loop: CASCSEVWETQYF. The CDR3 region has the DNA TGTGCCAGCTGTTCGGAGGTTTGGGAGACCCAGTACTTC.

This rearrangement joins TRBV2 to TRBJ1-6; TRBD1 matches 8 bases. J was trimmed by 6 bases and V by 6 bases; bases with no gene match: 10. The CDR3 runs 16 residues. Germline lookup yields CDR1 SNHLY and CDR2 FYNNEI. The CDR3 loop is CASSHFRQGSNSPLHF. DNA for the CDR3: TGTGCCAGCAGCCACTTTCGACAGGGGTCTAATTCACCCCTCCACTTT.

This chain uses TRBV7-8 with TRBJ2-2, with 10 bases aligning to TRBD1. The CDR3 runs 15 residues. Trimming took 5 bases from V and 6 from J; bases not matched to a gene: 6. Per germline, CDR1 SGHVS and CDR2 FQNEAQ. The CDR3 DNA reads as TGTGCCAGCAGCCCGGGACAGGGGTTTTCCGGGGAGCTGTTTTTT. This codes for CASSPGQGFSGELFF.

This clone was counted a few times. The chain is built from TRBV6-5 and TRBJ2-5; 8 bases agree with TRBD1. Germline lookup yields CDR1 MNHEY and CDR2 SVGAGI. V lost 5 bases to trimming and J lost 5 bases; unmatched junction nucleotides: 10. The CDR3 length is 15 residues. In DNA, the CDR3 is TGTGCCAGCAGTACCTCAGGGGGCCCTGGGGAGACCCAGTACTTC. Translation gives CASSTSGGPGETQYF.

This chain joins TRBV12-3 or TRBV12-4 and TRBJ1-3; D call uncertain. The CDR3 runs to 12 residues. The V end was cut by 8 bases, the J end by 0 bases, with 5 bases between. The CDR3 loop is CASSNSGNTIYF. The CDR3 DNA reads TGTGCCAGCTCAAACTCTGGAAACACCATATATTTT.

V usage is TRBV6-5 and J usage is TRBJ1-4; 7 bases line up with TRBD1. In germline, CDR1 is MNHEY, CDR2 SVGAGI. The V segment lost 4 bases and the J segment 3 bases; nucleotides outside the gene matches: 5. The CDR3 is 15 amino acids. This chain's CDR3 is CASSSRQGANEKLFF. In nucleotides, the CDR3 is TGTGCCAGCAGTTCCCGACAGGGAGCTAATGAAAAACTGTTTTTT.

This chain links TRBV14 with TRBJ1-6; TRBD1 aligns across 7 bases. V lost 3 bases and J lost 3; bases outside the gene matches: 8. This CDR3 region has 17 residues. The germline gives CDR1 SGHDN, CDR2 FVKESK. The CDR3: CASSQETGAYYNSPLHF. The CDR3 DNA reads TGTGCCAGCAGCCAGGAAACAGGGGCTTACTATAATTCACCCCTCCACTTT.

This clone has just a few counts. This rearrangement joins TRBV3-1 (or the pseudogene TRBV3-2) to TRBJ2-1; 14 nucleotides agree with TRBD2. The junction had 7 bases not matched to a gene; V was cut back by 1 base and J by 5 bases. Germline CDR1 reads LGHDT; CDR2 reads YNNKEL (reference sequence). The CDR3 consists of 18 residues. The CDR3 is CASSQAGTSGRANNEQFF. Here the CDR3 DNA reads TGTGCCAGCAGCCAAGCCGGGACTAGCGGGAGAGCTAACAATGAGCAGTTCTTC.

This clone was seen a single time. The chain employs TRBV7-6 and TRBJ1-4; the D gene is possibly TRBD1 (5 bases). The CDR3 is made up of 13 amino acids. Trimming removed 3 bases from V and 7 bases from J, with 9 bases in between. From germline, CDR1 is SGHVS and CDR2 FNYEAQ. CDR3 sequence reads: CASSFRQSEKLFF. The CDR3 DNA is TGTGCCAGCAGCTTTAGACAGAGTGAAAAACTGTTTTTT.